The sequence of this T cell receptor beta chain was determined in a study of OX40 agonist ivuxolimab in advanced cancers. Only one count was recorded for this clone. Method: immunoSEQ multiplex PCR; TCRdb's copy keeps in-frame clones and lacks some. This table holds some 100,000 clones, roughly 84% found once. CDR3 size: 12 residues. The germline CDR1 and CDR2 sequences are SEHNR and FQNEAQ (reference sequence). The V gene lost 8 bases and the J gene lost 2 bases, with 7 bases spanning the gap. This receptor was taken from an adult with an advanced solid tumor such as melanoma, head and neck, liver or kidney cancer. The source was CD4+ or CD8+ T cells sorted from blood, collected in a trial of the OX40 agonist ivuxolimab. The chain uses TRBV7-9 and TRBJ1-3; the D is unclear. The CDR3: CASAEPGNTIYF. CDR3 coding DNA: TGTGCCAGCGCGGAACCTGGAAACACCATATATTTT.